This T cell receptor (beta chain) was documented in a study of spatial heterogeneity in lung cancer. About the research overall: A strong correlation was found between TCR transcript counts in tumor regions and a T cell module score derived from matched bulk RNA-seq. Whole-study results and caveats: Tumor mutation count correlated with how many alpha and beta TCRs expanded intratumorally. Coverage of tumor T cells, by estimate, reached about 7.6% for alpha chains and approximately 12% for beta chains.

Specified time point: sample taken at primary tumor resection. The authors sequenced whole RNA from tumor, nontumor lung or frozen PBMC without sorting. CDR1 is LGHDT, CDR2 YNNKEL, per germline (reference sequence). Trimming stripped 3 bases from V and 4 bases from J, with 13 bases between. The CDR3 sequence is 14 residues long. This clonotype appeared many times. The antigen remains undetermined. A single record per CDR3 protein comes from TCRdb applying MiXCR to the 5' RACE reads. The sample lists 100,000 or so distinct CDR3 sequences, nearly 4.5% occurring once. Sequencing was performed on lung tumor tissue, taken at surgery. This receptor was obtained from a male donor with early-stage non-small cell lung cancer. V and J are TRBV3-1 and TRBJ2-7; weak D call: TRBD2 (6 bases). The CDR3: CASSHRVGGYEQYF. For the CDR3, the DNA is TGTGCCAGCAGCCACCGGGTTGGGGGGTACGAGCAGTACTTC.